This T cell receptor (beta chain) was identified during a study of Graves' ophthalmopathy and Graves' hyperthyroidism. About the research overall: Peripheral blood collection took place at initial diagnosis, before any treatment.

This clonotype has at least ten counts. Its antigen is currently unknown. RNA served as the template for amplifying TCR beta CDR3 regions. A first-round RT-PCR used HTBI primers, followed by a second-round multiplex PCR. TCRdb re-called the multiplex PCR reads with MiXCR, one entry per CDR3 protein. Of almost 400,000 distinct CDR3 sequences listed, approximately 20% are singletons. In germline, CDR1 is MNHEY, CDR2 SVGAGI. The CDR3 consists of 15 residues. With 6 bases removed from V and 4 bases from J, the gap between germline ends came to 15 bases. The PBMCs used were ones drawn from 7.5 to 10 ml of fresh peripheral blood. Study-wide results and caveats: Blood shared most expanded thyroid clonotypes above 0.001 frequency.

Sequences were obtained from peripheral blood. The V and J genes are TRBV6-5 and TRBJ2-2, with D tentatively TRBD1 (6 bases). The clonotype originates from a young woman with Graves' ophthalmopathy. The CDR3 DNA reads TGTGCCAGCAGGACCTCGGGACAAAGCACCGGGGAGCTGTTTTTT. Protein sequence: CASRTSGQSTGELFF.